The table lists the clone carrying this T cell receptor beta chain with many counts. The source of the sample is a study of identical twins. TCRdb re-analysed the 5' RACE reads in MiXCR, keeping a single row per CDR3 protein. There are about 720,000 distinct CDR3 sequences in the sample; 8.5% to 9% occur only once, and more than 0.75% lies in the top ten. The CDR3 is 16 residues long. After removal of 0 bases from V and 5 bases from J, the junction contained 8 bases not matched to a gene. CDR1 SGDLS and CDR2 YYNGEE come from the germline V gene. These data were also reused for a study on yellow fever vaccine responses in identical twins.

The sample was PBMCs. The sequence came from a woman under 30 in good health. The rearrangement joins TRBV9 to TRBJ2-3, with 8 bases fitting TRBD2. CDR3 nucleotide sequence: TGTGCCAGCAGCGTAGACCCCGGGGGGGTAGTAGATACGCAGTATTTT. Protein: CASSVDPGGVVDTQYF. The full variable domain, in which reference TRBV9 and TRBJ2-3 provide the parts outside the CDR3, is DSGVTQTPKHLITATGQRVTLRCSPRSGDLSVYWYQQSLDQGLQFLIQYYNGEERAKGNILERFSAQQFPDLHSELNLSSLELGDSALYFCASSVDPGGVVDTQYFGPGTRLTVL.